In its sample, the clone carrying this TCR beta chain was seen once. This sample is part of a study of shared clonotypes between healthy human individuals. The method was immunoSEQ multiplex PCR; TCRdb's version includes in-frame clones alone and lacks a portion of them. Here the sample spans 2 million to 2.5 million clones, 80% to 95% being singletons. The CDR3 sequence is 16 residues long. V lost 1 base and J lost 3, with 16 bases in between. Germline V lookup: CDR1 MGHRA, CDR2 YSYEKL. The gene calls are TRBV4-1 and TRBJ2-7; D is undetermined. The sequence was collected from a man between 18 and 29 years old in good health. Some clones in this sample may be carry-over from other donors' samples. The sample comprised naive CD4+ T cells from PBMCs. Subset described: CD45RA+ positively selected. This chain's CDR3 is CASSQVSSRENYEQYF. The CDR3 coding sequence is TGCGCCAGCAGCCAAGTATCGTCTCGAGAAAACTACGAGCAGTACTTC.